This entry lists 32 T cell receptor beta chains sequenced from one sample in a study of cytomegalovirus exposure and HLA in healthy donors. Assay: immunoSEQ multiplex PCR; the TCRdb copy retains only in-frame clones and omits some. The sample consists of around 300,000 clones, 87% of them appearing once. Specimen: PBMCs. The receptors were sampled from a woman in her thirties in good health and CMV-seropositive.

The genes are TRBV5-1 and TRBJ2-1, with D tentatively TRBD1 or TRBD2 (5 bases each). Trimming removed 4 bases at V and 4 bases at J, with 18 bases between. The CDR3 length is 16 residues. Germline V gene sequence: CDR1 SGHRS, CDR2 YFSETQ. CDR3 bases: TGCGCCAGCAGCCATTCTGCCCGGGACCCTTACAATGAGCAGTTCTTC. It encodes CASSHSARDPYNEQFF.

The V gene is TRBV30, the J gene TRBJ2-4, with a tentative D call TRBD2 (6 bases). Trimming took off 3 bases at V and 1 base at J, with 13 bases between the two ends. The CDR3 runs 15 residues. Germline CDR1 GTSNPN, CDR2 SVGIG (reference sequence). CDR3 sequence reads: CAWSGGMAAKNIQYF. The CDR3 DNA is TGTGCCTGGAGCGGCGGGATGGCTGCCAAAAACATTCAGTACTTC.

The CDR3 DNA follows: TGTGCCAGCAGCGGGGAGACTAGCGGGAGTGGGGAGACCCAGTACTTC. Encoded protein: CASSGETSGSGETQYF. This sequence joins TRBV9 and TRBJ2-5; TRBD2 matches at 12 bases. Germline lookup yields CDR1 SGDLS and CDR2 YYNGEE. This CDR3 has 16 residues. V shed 3 bases, J shed 5 bases, and the junction held 8 bases outside the gene matches.

The J gene is TRBJ2-7, the V gene TRBV27, with TRBD2 matching 11 bases. V gave up 11 bases and J gave up 3 bases; unmatched junction bases: 6. From germline, CDR1 is MNHEY and CDR2 SMNVEV (reference sequence). The CDR3 is 13 residues long. The CDR3 bases are TGTGCCGGCCAAGGGACTAGCGGCTACGAGCAGTACTTC. It codes for CAGQGTSGYEQYF.

This chain uses TRBV5-1 with TRBJ2-7; D is unresolved. The CDR3 loop spans 16 amino acids. V lost 0 bases to trimming and J lost 2 bases, with 15 bases between them. Germline values: CDR1 SGHRS, CDR2 YFSETQ. The CDR3 protein is CASSLGRGSVPYEQYF. In nucleotides, the CDR3 is TGCGCCAGCAGCTTGGGCCGCGGCAGCGTCCCCTACGAGCAGTACTTC.

This rearrangement joins TRBV11-3 to TRBJ2-7, with 8 nucleotides matching TRBD1. The CDR3 runs 15 residues. The germline gives CDR1 SGHNT, CDR2 YENEEA. V lost 1 base and J lost 2; bases outside the gene matches: 4. The CDR3 bases are TGTGCCAGCAGCTTAGGATCGACAGGGGCCTACGAGCAGTACTTC. It translates to CASSLGSTGAYEQYF.

The chain carries TRBV6-6 and TRBJ2-1, with TRBD2 matching 9 bases. This CDR3 contains 16 residues. Germline lookup yields CDR1 MNHNY and CDR2 SVGAGI (reference sequence). The junction had 12 bases not matched to a gene; V was cut back by 4 bases and J by 8 bases. The CDR3 DNA sequence: TGTGCCAGCAGTTCGCTACTTAGCGGGAGTAGGGATGAGCAGTTCTTC. It encodes CASSSLLSGSRDEQFF.

The chain combines TRBV9 with TRBJ1-1; 8 nucleotides line up with TRBD1. The CDR3 contains 16 residues. With V trimmed by 1 base and J by 0 bases, 5 bases remained unmatched. Germline V gene data show CDR1 as SGDLS and CDR2 as YYNGEE. As DNA, the CDR3 is TGTGCCAGCAGCGTACAGGGGGCGAGGATGAACACTGAAGCTTTCTTT. Translation: CASSVQGARMNTEAFF.

The V gene is TRBV5-1, the J gene TRBJ1-4; D possibly corresponds to TRBD1 (5 bases). Trimming shortened V by 4 bases and J by 8 bases, and 12 bases separated the two germline ends. CDR3 length equals 13 residues. Germline CDR1 reads SGHRS; CDR2 reads YFSETQ. The CDR3 nucleotides read TGCGCCAGCAGCCGCAGGGACGGGGAAAAACTGTTTTTT. Protein sequence: CASSRRDGEKLFF.

The chain carries TRBV5-4 and TRBJ2-3; 10 positions agree with TRBD2. The junction had 6 bases not matched to a gene; V was cut back by 0 bases and J by 5 bases. This CDR3 contains 16 residues. CDR1 SGHNT and CDR2 YYREEE come from the germline V gene (reference sequence). CDR3 protein: CASSLEGSGRRDTQYF. CDR3 DNA: TGTGCCAGCAGCTTGGAGGGTAGCGGGAGGAGAGATACGCAGTATTTT. Combining the CDR3 with reference TRBV5-4 and TRBJ2-3 gives the whole variable domain ETGVTQSPTHLIKTRGQQVTLRCSSQSGHNTVSWYQQALGQGPQFIFQYYREEENGRGNFPPRFSGLQFPNYSSELNVNALELDDSALYLCASSLEGSGRRDTQYFGPGTRLTVL.

The V call is TRBV2, the J call TRBJ2-1; 7 positions match TRBD1. Germline CDR1 SNHLY, CDR2 FYNNEI. V trimming: 6 bases; J trimming: 0 bases; junction bases outside the gene matches: 8. The CDR3 is made up of 16 amino acids. The CDR3 nucleotides read TGTGCCAGCAGGGGACAGAACCTTAGCTCCTACAATGAGCAGTTCTTC. Protein product: CASRGQNLSSYNEQFF.

The V gene is TRBV4-1, the J gene TRBJ1-4; perhaps TRBD1 as D (5 bases). CDR3 length equals 13 residues. Germline CDR1 and CDR2: MGHRA and YSYEKL. Trimming removed 1 base at V and 10 bases at J, with 10 bases between. CDR3 protein: CASSQVGLGKLFF. CDR3 nucleotide sequence: TGCGCCAGCAGCCAAGTGGGACTTGGAAAACTGTTTTTT.

This chain links TRBV7-2 with TRBJ2-7; D is unresolved. The CDR3 spans 14 residues. Germline V gene lookup returns CDR1 SGHTA and CDR2 FQGNSA. Deletions cut 3 bases from V and 2 bases from J, with 11 bases between. The CDR3: CASSFYGPTYEQYF. The CDR3 bases are TGTGCCAGCAGCTTCTATGGACCTACCTACGAGCAGTACTTC.

The J gene is TRBJ1-5, the V gene TRBV6-5, with D possibly matching TRBD1 (5 bases). The CDR3 sequence is 14 residues long. Germline V CDR1 and CDR2: MNHEY, SVGAGI. The ends were cut back, 6 bases at V and 7 bases at J, with 16 bases in the middle. The CDR3 sequence is CASSSGGRLQPQHF. The DNA of the CDR3 is TGTGCCAGCAGCTCCGGGGGACGTCTACAGCCCCAGCATTTT.

The chain combines TRBV30 with TRBJ2-7; D is uncertain. The CDR3 spans 15 residues. CDR1 is GTSNPN, CDR2 SVGIG, per germline (reference sequence). Trimming cost V 0 bases and J 4 bases, with 16 bases left between them. The CDR3 is CAWSVSPVMGYEQYF. The CDR3 DNA reads TGTGCCTGGAGTGTATCCCCGGTTATGGGATACGAGCAGTACTTC. Full variable domain (missing parts from reference TRBV30 and TRBJ2-7): SQTIHQWPATLVQPVGSPLSLECTVEGTSNPNLYWYRQAAGRGLQLLFYSVGIGQISSEVPQNLSASRPQDRQFILSSKKLLLSDSGFYLCAWSVSPVMGYEQYFGPGTRLTVT.

V is TRBV9 and J is TRBJ2-7; maybe TRBD1 (7 bases). The CDR3 extends over 14 amino acids. Germline values: CDR1 SGDLS, CDR2 YYNGEE. V gave up 4 bases and J gave up 3 bases, with 14 bases separating them. CDR3 sequence: CASSLGGTDYEQYF. In DNA, the CDR3 is TGTGCCAGCAGCCTAGGAGGGACAGACTACGAGCAGTACTTC.

The rearrangement uses TRBV7-3 and TRBJ1-1; TRBD1 is a possible D gene (5 bases). Germline CDR1 SGHTA, CDR2 FQGTGA. This CDR3 comprises 18 residues. The germline V and J ends were trimmed by 2 bases and 2 bases, with 21 bases remaining between them. The CDR3 loop is CASSLEGPTTLPNTEAFF. In DNA, the CDR3 is TGTGCCAGCAGCTTAGAGGGACCAACTACCCTACCTAACACTGAAGCTTTCTTT.

The rearrangement uses TRBV2 and TRBJ2-7, with unresolved D. Germline CDR1 reads SNHLY; CDR2 reads FYNNEI. V lost 6 bases and J 1 base, leaving 7 bases between the germline ends. The CDR3 spans 12 residues. The CDR3 nucleotides are TGTGCCAGCAGGTACCTGTCCTACGAGCAGTACTTC. Residues: CASRYLSYEQYF.

The J gene is TRBJ2-7, the V gene TRBV27, with D possibly matching TRBD1 (6 bases). The germline V gene has CDR1 MNHEY and CDR2 SMNVEV (reference sequence). V lost 5 bases to trimming and J lost 6 bases, with 14 bases between them. The CDR3 totals 13 residues. CDR3: CASSPTEGGEQYF. CDR3 DNA: TGTGCCAGCAGTCCCACCGAAGGGGGCGAGCAGTACTTC.

The sample holds a few counts of this clone. V is TRBV4-2 and J is TRBJ1-1, with D uncertain. The V gene lost 3 bases and the J gene lost 1 base, with 12 bases spanning the gap. The germline V gene has CDR1 LGHNA and CDR2 YNFKEQ. The CDR3 spans 15 residues. The DNA for the CDR3 is TGTGCCAGCAGCCAGGCAGGAGCCGCGAACACTGAAGCTTTCTTT. Encoded protein: CASSQAGAANTEAFF.

The chain joins TRBV6-1 to TRBJ2-7, with D possibly TRBD2 on 6 matching bases. The CDR3 spans 13 residues. Trimming removed 5 bases from V and 6 bases from J, with 14 bases in between. Germline values: CDR1 MNHNS, CDR2 SASEGT. In DNA form, the CDR3 reads TGTGCCAGCAGTTCCCAGGAGGGCTTCGAGCAGTACTTC. Translation: CASSSQEGFEQYF.

Note on this clone: One junction end does not reproduce the germline sequence, and a read error may be involved. The chain uses TRBV20-1 and TRBJ2-7; D gene uncertain. The CDR3 has 11 amino acids. The V gene's germline CDR1 is DFQATT and CDR2 SNEGSKA (reference sequence). CDR3 protein: CSARDQGVVPF. CDR3 in DNA: TGCAGTGCTAGAGATCAAGGAGTAGTTCCCTTC.

This sequence joins TRBV27 and TRBJ1-6; 9 bases agree with TRBD1. The CDR3 totals 14 residues. J was trimmed by 9 bases and V by 7 bases; bases with no gene match: 7. Germline V gene sequence: CDR1 MNHEY, CDR2 SMNVEV (reference sequence). For the CDR3, the DNA is TGTGCCAGCAACGGACAGGGGAGGCGTTCACCCCTCCACTTT. Translated: CASNGQGRRSPLHF.

This chain connects TRBV5-1 to TRBJ2-2, with D perhaps assigned TRBD1 or TRBD2 (6 bases each). Germline CDR1 and CDR2: SGHRS and YFSETQ. The CDR3 runs to 15 residues. V was clipped by 2 bases and J by 5 bases, with 13 bases between them. This CDR3 is CASSFDRRGTGELFF. Written as DNA, the CDR3 is TGCGCCAGCAGCTTTGACAGGAGGGGGACCGGGGAGCTGTTTTTT.

The CDR3 nucleotides read TGCGCCAGCAGCCAAGAGACCGGTGAATTGTCTGAAAAACTGTTTTTT. It is translated as CASSQETGELSEKLFF. The J gene is TRBJ1-4, the V gene TRBV4-1; D unresolved. The CDR3 extends over 16 amino acids. CDR1 and CDR2 (germline): MGHRA, YSYEKL. With 0 bases removed from V and 7 bases from J, the gap between germline ends came to 15 bases.

The rearrangement uses TRBV29-1 and TRBJ2-1; 16 bases line up with TRBD2. V lost 7 bases to trimming and J lost 9 bases; unmatched junction nucleotides: 3. Germline lookup yields CDR1 SQVTM and CDR2 ANQGSEA. This CDR3 has 13 residues. CDR3 region: CSAGTSGRGEQFF. In nucleotides, the CDR3 is TGCAGCGCCGGGACTAGCGGGAGGGGTGAGCAGTTCTTC.

The V call is TRBV30, the J call TRBJ2-2; no clear D gene. V shed 2 bases and J shed 6 bases, with 7 bases lying between them. Germline CDR1 reads GTSNPN; CDR2 reads SVGIG (reference sequence). The CDR3 is made up of 12 amino acids. CDR3 region: CAWSFWAGELFF. CDR3 DNA sequence: TGTGCCTGGAGTTTTTGGGCCGGGGAGCTGTTTTTT.

The chain has TRBV4-3 and TRBJ2-2; D is possibly TRBD2 (5 bases). V was clipped by 1 base and J by 6 bases, with 12 bases between them. The germline gives CDR1 LGHNA, CDR2 YSLEER. This CDR3 has 15 amino acids. CDR3 sequence reads: CASSQVGLAPGELFF. The CDR3 bases are TGCGCCAGCAGCCAAGTCGGCCTAGCTCCCGGGGAGCTGTTTTTT.

The chain links TRBV7-9 to TRBJ1-2, with D maybe TRBD1 (6 bases). The CDR3 runs to 17 residues. The V end lost 1 base, the J end lost 0 bases, and 15 bases lay between the germline ends. Germline assignment: CDR1 SEHNR and CDR2 FQNEAQ (reference sequence). CDR3 loop: CASSLVGGDNSNYGYTF. The CDR3 DNA sequence: TGTGCCAGCAGCTTAGTCGGCGGGGACAACTCTAACTATGGCTACACCTTC.

CDR3 sequence: CASSVSGADEQFF. The DNA for the CDR3 is TGTGCCAGCAGCGTATCCGGGGCGGATGAGCAGTTCTTC. The chain is built from TRBV9 and TRBJ2-1; D possibly uses TRBD1 or TRBD2 (5 bases each). CDR3 length: 13 residues. Germline V gene lookup returns CDR1 SGDLS and CDR2 YYNGEE. V was cut by 1 base and J by 8 bases, with 10 bases left in between.

This clone has just one count. CDR3 region: CASSLKGRQGARSNYGYTF. The CDR3 coding sequence is TGTGCCAGCAGTCTAAAAGGCCGACAAGGGGCAAGGAGCAACTATGGCTACACCTTC. The genes are TRBV28 and TRBJ1-2, with D perhaps matching TRBD1 (5 bases). In germline, CDR1 is MDHEN, CDR2 SYDVKM. Trimming stripped 5 bases from V and 2 bases from J, with 27 bases between. The CDR3 sequence is 19 residues long.

The chain is built from TRBV9 and TRBJ2-1; no clear D. This CDR3 has 14 residues. V lost 4 bases and J lost 0, with 8 bases in between. Per the germline V gene, CDR1 is SGDLS and CDR2 is YYNGEE. The CDR3 DNA reads TGTGCCAGCAGCCCCCGGAGCTCCTACAATGAGCAGTTCTTC. Translation: CASSPRSSYNEQFF.